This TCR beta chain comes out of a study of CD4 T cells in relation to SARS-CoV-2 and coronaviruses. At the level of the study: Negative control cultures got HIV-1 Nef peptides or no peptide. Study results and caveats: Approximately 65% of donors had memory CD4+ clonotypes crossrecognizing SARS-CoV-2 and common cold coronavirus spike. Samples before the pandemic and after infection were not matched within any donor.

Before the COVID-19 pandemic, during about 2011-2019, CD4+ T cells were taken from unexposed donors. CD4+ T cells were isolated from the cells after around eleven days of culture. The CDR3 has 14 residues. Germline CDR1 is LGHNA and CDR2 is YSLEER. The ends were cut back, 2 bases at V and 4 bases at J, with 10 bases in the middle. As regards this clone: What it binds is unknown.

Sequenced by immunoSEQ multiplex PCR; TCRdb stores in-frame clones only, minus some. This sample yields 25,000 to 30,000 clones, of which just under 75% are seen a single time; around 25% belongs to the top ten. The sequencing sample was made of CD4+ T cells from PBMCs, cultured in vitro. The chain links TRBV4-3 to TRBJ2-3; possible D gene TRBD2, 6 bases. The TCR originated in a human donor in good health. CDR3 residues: CASSQMVAADTQYF. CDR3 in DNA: TGCGCCAGCAGCCAAATGGTAGCGGCAGATACGCAGTATTTT.